What follows are 5 T cell receptor beta chains derived from one specimen sequenced in a study of T cell repertoires in cytomegalovirus infection. TCRdb reanalysed the reads using MiXCR and keeps one entry per CDR3 protein. The top ten hold 80% to 90% of the sample, which has more than 85,000 distinct CDR3 sequences, around 28% seen once. No antigen has been assigned to these receptors. This specimen consisted of CD8+ T cells from cultured PBMCs, obtained from culture after CMV antigen stimulation. The receptors stem from a human donor in good health (CMV status not recorded). Some clones in this sample may be carry-over from other donors' samples.

This clonotype was detected ten times or more. J is TRBJ2-3 and V is TRBV28; the D is unclear. The V end lost 2 bases, the J end lost 1 base, and 7 bases lay between the germline ends. CDR3 length: 14 residues. Germline V gene lookup returns CDR1 MDHEN and CDR2 SYDVKM. CDR3 amino acids: CASSLQSGTDTQYF. In nucleotides, the CDR3 is TGTGCCAGCAGTTTACAAAGCGGCACAGATACGCAGTATTTT.

The table lists this clonotype with a few counts. V is TRBV20-1 and J is TRBJ1-4; D call uncertain. The CDR3 covers 13 residues. The V end was cut by 1 base, the J end by 8 bases, with 11 bases between. The germline V gene has CDR1 DFQATT and CDR2 SNEGSKA (reference sequence). In DNA, the CDR3 is TGCAGTGCTAGAGTTCCCCGGGGAGAAAAACTGTTTTTT. It specifies CSARVPRGEKLFF.

In its sample, this clonotype was seen a few times. The V call is TRBV27, the J call TRBJ2-3; no clear D. The CDR3 is 12 residues long. Germline lookup yields CDR1 MNHEY and CDR2 SMNVEV (reference sequence). V gave up 8 bases and J gave up 5 bases, with 11 bases separating them. The DNA for the CDR3 is TGTGCCAGCCGCCCCTATGGAGATACGCAGTATTTT. Its protein product is CASRPYGDTQYF.

This clonotype was found many times. The chain is built from TRBV7-9 and TRBJ1-1; D is undetermined. V lost 7 bases and J lost 3, with 12 bases in between. This CDR3 has 13 residues. Germline V gene lookup returns CDR1 SEHNR and CDR2 FQNEAQ (reference sequence). Here the CDR3 reads CASIHVLDTEAFF. In nucleotides, the CDR3 is TGTGCCAGCATCCACGTCTTGGACACTGAAGCTTTCTTT.

Only one count was recorded for this clonotype. V gene TRBV12-3 or TRBV12-4 combines with J gene TRBJ2-2; 7 nucleotides agree with TRBD2. The junction had 6 bases not matched to a gene; V was cut back by 5 bases and J by 3 bases. CDR3 length equals 15 residues. The CDR3 DNA follows: TGTGCCAGCAGTCCCGAGGCGGGGGACACCGGGGAGCTGTTTTTT. Translated, it gives CASSPEAGDTGELFF.